This T cell receptor beta chain came from a study of T cells expressing NK-cell markers. From its re-call of the 5' RACE reads, TCRdb lists each CDR3 protein once, without DNA. Here the sample table reports about 260,000 distinct CDR3 sequences. Germline V CDR1 and CDR2: SQVTM, ANQGSEA. The CDR3 extends over 15 amino acids. The TCR originated in a man aged 18 to 29 in good health. Sequencing was carried out using blood T cells: a sorted CD56 or NKG2C T cell subset, CD4+ or CD8+ T cells, or bulk PBMC T cells (not recorded which). This chain links TRBV29-1 with TRBJ2-1; lacking DNA, the TRBD2 call made by TCRdb goes unchecked. This CDR3 reads CSVVSGTQRRNEQFF.